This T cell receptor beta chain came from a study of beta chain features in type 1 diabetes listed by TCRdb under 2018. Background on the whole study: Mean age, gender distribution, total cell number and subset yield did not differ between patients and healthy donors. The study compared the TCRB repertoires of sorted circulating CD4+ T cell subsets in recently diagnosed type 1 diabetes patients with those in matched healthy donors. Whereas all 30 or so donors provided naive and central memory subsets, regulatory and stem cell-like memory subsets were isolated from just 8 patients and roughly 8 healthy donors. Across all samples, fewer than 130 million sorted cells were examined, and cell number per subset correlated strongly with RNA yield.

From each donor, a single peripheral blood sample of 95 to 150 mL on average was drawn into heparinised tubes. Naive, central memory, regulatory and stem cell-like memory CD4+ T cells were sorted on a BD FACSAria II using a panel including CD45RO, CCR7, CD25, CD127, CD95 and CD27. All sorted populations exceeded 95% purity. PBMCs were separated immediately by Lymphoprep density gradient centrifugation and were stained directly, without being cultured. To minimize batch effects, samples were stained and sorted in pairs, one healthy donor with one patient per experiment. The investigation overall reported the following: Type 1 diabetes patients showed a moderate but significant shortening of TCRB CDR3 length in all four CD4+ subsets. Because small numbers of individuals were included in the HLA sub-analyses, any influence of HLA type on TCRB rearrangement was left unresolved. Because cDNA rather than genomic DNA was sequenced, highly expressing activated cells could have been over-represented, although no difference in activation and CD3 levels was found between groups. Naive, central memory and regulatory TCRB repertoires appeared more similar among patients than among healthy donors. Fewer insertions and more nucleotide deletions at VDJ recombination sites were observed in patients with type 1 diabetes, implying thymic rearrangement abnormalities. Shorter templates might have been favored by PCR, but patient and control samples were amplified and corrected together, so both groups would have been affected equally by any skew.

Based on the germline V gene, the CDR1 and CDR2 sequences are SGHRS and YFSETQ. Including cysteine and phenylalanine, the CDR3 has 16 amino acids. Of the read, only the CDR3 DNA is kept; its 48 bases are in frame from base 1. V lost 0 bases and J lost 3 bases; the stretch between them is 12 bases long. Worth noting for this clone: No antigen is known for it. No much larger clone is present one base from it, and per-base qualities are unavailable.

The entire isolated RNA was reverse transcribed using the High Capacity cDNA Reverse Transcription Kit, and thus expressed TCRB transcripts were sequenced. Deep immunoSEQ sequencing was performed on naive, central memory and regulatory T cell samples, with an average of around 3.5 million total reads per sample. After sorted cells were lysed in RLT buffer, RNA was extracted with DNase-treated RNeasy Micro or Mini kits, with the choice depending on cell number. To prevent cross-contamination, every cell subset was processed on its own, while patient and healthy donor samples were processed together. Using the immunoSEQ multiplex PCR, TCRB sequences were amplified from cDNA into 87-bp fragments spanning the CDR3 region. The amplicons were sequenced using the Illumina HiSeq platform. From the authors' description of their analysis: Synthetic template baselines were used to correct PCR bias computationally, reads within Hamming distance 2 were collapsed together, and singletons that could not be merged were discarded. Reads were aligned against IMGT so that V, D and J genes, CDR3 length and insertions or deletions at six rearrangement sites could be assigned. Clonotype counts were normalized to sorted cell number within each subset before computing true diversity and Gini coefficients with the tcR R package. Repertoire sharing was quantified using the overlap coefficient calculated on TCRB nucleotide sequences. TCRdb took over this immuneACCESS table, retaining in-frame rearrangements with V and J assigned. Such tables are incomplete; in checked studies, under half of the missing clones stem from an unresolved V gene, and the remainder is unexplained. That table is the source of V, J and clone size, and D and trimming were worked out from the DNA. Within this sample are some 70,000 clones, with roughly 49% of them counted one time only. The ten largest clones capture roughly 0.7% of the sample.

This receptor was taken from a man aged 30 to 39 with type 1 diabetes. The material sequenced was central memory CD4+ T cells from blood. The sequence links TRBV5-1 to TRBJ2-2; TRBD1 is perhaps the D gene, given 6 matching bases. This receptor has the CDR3 CASSLDATGDTGELFF. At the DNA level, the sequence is TGCGCCAGCAGCTTGGATGCGACAGGCGACACCGGGGAGCTGTTTTTT.